Listed below are T cell receptor beta chains from one sample, sequenced in a study of cytomegalovirus exposure and HLA in healthy donors. Data came from immunoSEQ multiplex PCR; TCRdb stores just in-frame clones and leaves some out. The sample carries 120,000 to 150,000 clones, over 70% recorded once. Sequencing input: PBMCs. These receptors came from a man younger than 40 in good health and CMV-seropositive. Each CDR3 is given with its conserved first and last residue. A D gene is named only where the DNA matches it firmly. Clone size appears in some rows only: once, few, many, or a class for an expanded clone.

D	size	V	J	length	DNA	CDR3
TRBD1	.	TRBV7-9	TRBJ2-7	14	TGTGCCAGCAGCTTTACAGGGGTATCCTACGAGCAGTACTTC	CASSFTGVSYEQYF
.	.	TRBV7-9	TRBJ1-1	16	TGTGCCAGCAGCTCCAGTCGAGGGCGGGCGAACACTGAAGCTTTCTTT	CASSSSRGRANTEAFF
.	once	TRBV19	TRBJ1-4	12	TGTGCCACTACGGACAGAGGGGAAAAACTGTTTTTT	CATTDRGEKLFF
TRBD1	.	TRBV28	TRBJ1-3	16	TGTGCCAGCACCGAAACAGGGGGCGCTCGTGGAAACACCATATATTTT	CASTETGGARGNTIYF
.	.	TRBV2	TRBJ2-1	12	TGTGCCAGCAGTGCCACAGGGAATTGGCAGTTCTTC	CASSATGNWQFF
TRBD1	.	TRBV5-6	TRBJ1-1	12	TGTGCCAGCAGCTGGACAGGGGGTGTAACTTTCTTT	CASSWTGGVTFF
.	.	TRBV19	TRBJ2-2	14	TGTGCCAGTAGTATACGAGGCGGGACCGGGGAGCTGTTTTTT	CASSIRGGTGELFF
.	.	TRBV11-2	TRBJ1-6	16	TGTGCCAGCAGCTTAGTCCATGATGGGCAGCAATTCACCCTCCACTTT	CASSLVHDGQQFTLHF
TRBD2	.	TRBV28	TRBJ2-7	11	TGTGCCAGCTCCCGGGGGGACGGGCAGTACTTC	CASSRGDGQYF
TRBD1	.	TRBV10-3	TRBJ1-5	15	TGTGCCATCAGTGGAGGGACAGGGGGCGATCAGCCCCAGCATTTT	CAISGGTGGDQPQHF
.	.	TRBV28	TRBJ2-2	14	TGTGCCACTCCTCCGCGGGGTTACACCGGGGAGCTGTTTTTT	CATPPRGYTGELFF
.	.	TRBV19	TRBJ2-2	17	TGTGCCAGTAGTATAAGGCGAGTGGGAGGGAACACCGGGGAGCTGTTTTTT	CASSIRRVGGNTGELFF
.	.	TRBV19	TRBJ1-5	17	TGTGCCAGTAGTGACGGGAGGCGACAGTTTAGCAATCAGCCCCAGCATTTT	CASSDGRRQFSNQPQHF
TRBD1	.	TRBV5-1	TRBJ1-2	15	TGCGCCAGCAGCTTGTCGGGACAGAGTCCCTATGGCTACACCTTC	CASSLSGQSPYGYTF
TRBD1	.	TRBV19	TRBJ2-6	19	TGTGCCAGTAGTCTCTTCAGTGGGACAGGGGGGGGTGGGGCCAACGTCCTGACTTTC	CASSLFSGTGGGGANVLTF
TRBD2	.	TRBV5-1	TRBJ2-1	18	TGCGCCAGCAGCGGAATACTAGCGGGAGGAAGATCCTACAATGAGCAGTTCTTC	CASSGILAGGRSYNEQFF
.	.	TRBV2	TRBJ2-3	14	TGTGCCAGCAAGGGCGGGCTAAGCACAGATACGCAGTATTTT	CASKGGLSTDTQYF
.	.	TRBV11-2	TRBJ2-5	13	TGTGCCAGCAGCTTGGGGAGTGGAGAGACCCAGTACTTC	CASSLGSGETQYF
TRBD1	.	TRBV4-1	TRBJ1-1	15	TGCGCCAGCAGCCGACAGGGGGCGATGAACACTGAAGCTTTCTTT	CASSRQGAMNTEAFF
TRBD1	.	TRBV7-9	TRBJ1-2	12	TGTGCCAGCAGCGGGCGACAGGGCTTCCACACCTTC	CASSGRQGFHTF
.	.	TRBV6-1	TRBJ2-3	14	TGTGCCAGCACAAGAACAGCCAGCACAGATACGCAGTATTTT	CASTRTASTDTQYF
TRBD1	.	TRBV2	TRBJ1-5	14	TGTGCCAGCAGTCTTGAGCTACAGGGGCAGCCCCAGCATTTT	CASSLELQGQPQHF
.	.	TRBV5-6	TRBJ1-5	14	TGTGCCAGCAGCTTTTCGGGGTCGAGGCAGCCCCAGCATTTT	CASSFSGSRQPQHF
.	.	TRBV6-6	TRBJ1-2	14	TGTGCCAGCAGTTACTACCCGGGGAACTATGGCTACACCTTC	CASSYYPGNYGYTF
TRBD1	.	TRBV27	TRBJ2-7	14	TGTGCCAGCAGACGGACAGGGCCGGTCTACGAGCAGTACTTC	CASRRTGPVYEQYF
.	.	TRBV18	TRBJ1-1	15	TGTGCCAGCTCACCTTTCGTGACAGGGAACACTGAAGCTTTCTTT	CASSPFVTGNTEAFF